This section outlines one T cell receptor beta chain sequence together with its context. Its target is not known. These data originate in a study of T cell repertoires in cytomegalovirus infection. V gave up 11 bases and J gave up 4 bases, with 15 bases separating them. This CDR3 is built from 12 residues. The germline CDR1 and CDR2 sequences are ENHRY and SYGVKD. TCRdb re-analysed the reads in MiXCR, keeping a single row per CDR3 protein. The sample yields about 310,000 distinct CDR3 sequences, around 25% seen once. The J gene is TRBJ2-7, the V gene TRBV10-3; the D gene is possibly TRBD2 (6 bases). The sample here was cultured PBMCs, taken from culture after CMV antigen stimulation. This clonotype originated in a human donor in good health (CMV status not recorded). Some clones in this sample may be carry-over from other donors' samples. In DNA, the CDR3 is TGTGCCGTCTCCGGGACTTCTTACGAGCAGTACGTC. Encoded protein: CAVSGTSYEQYV.